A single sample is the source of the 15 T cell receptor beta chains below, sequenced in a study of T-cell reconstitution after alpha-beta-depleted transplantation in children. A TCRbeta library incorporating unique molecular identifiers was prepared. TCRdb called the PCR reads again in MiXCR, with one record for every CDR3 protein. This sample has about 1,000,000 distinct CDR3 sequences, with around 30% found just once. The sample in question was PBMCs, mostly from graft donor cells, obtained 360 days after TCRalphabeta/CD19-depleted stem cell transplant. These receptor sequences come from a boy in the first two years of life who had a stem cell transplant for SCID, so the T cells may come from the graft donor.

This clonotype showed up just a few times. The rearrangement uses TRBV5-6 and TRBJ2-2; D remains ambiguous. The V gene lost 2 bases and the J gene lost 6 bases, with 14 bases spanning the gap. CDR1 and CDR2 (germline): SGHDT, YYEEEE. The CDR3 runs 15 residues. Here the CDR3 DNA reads TGTGCCAGCAGCTTAATCGGCTGGGCACCCGGGGAGCTGTTTTTT. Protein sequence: CASSLIGWAPGELFF.

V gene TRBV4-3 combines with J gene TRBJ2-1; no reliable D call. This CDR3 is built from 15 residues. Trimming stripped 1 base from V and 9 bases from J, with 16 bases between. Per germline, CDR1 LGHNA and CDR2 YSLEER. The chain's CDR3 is CASSQVAFPLGEQFF. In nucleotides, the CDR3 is TGCGCCAGCAGCCAAGTCGCCTTCCCCTTGGGTGAGCAGTTCTTC.

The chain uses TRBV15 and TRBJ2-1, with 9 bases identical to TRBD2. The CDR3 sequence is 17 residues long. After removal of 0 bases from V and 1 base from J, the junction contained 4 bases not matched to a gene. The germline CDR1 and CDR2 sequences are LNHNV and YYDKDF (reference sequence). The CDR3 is CATSRDKTSGSYNEQFF. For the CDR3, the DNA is TGTGCCACCAGCAGAGATAAGACTAGCGGATCCTACAATGAGCAGTTCTTC.

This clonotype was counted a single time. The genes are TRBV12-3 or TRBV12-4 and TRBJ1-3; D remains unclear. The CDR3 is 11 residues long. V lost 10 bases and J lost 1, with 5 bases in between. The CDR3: CATQSGNTIYF. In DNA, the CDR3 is TGTGCCACCCAATCTGGAAACACCATATATTTT.

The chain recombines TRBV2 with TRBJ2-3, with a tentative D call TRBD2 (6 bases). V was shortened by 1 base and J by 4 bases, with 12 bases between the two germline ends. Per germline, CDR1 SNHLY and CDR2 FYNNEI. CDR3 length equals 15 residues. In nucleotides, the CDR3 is TGTGCCAGCAGTGAAGATGCGGGCGGGGCAGATACGCAGTATTTT. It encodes CASSEDAGGADTQYF.

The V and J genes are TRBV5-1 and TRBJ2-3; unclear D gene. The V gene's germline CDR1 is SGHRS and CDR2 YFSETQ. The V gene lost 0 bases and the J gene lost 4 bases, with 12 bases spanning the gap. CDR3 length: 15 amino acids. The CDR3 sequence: CASSLEVGVPDTQYF. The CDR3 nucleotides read TGCGCCAGCAGCTTGGAGGTTGGGGTCCCAGATACGCAGTATTTT.

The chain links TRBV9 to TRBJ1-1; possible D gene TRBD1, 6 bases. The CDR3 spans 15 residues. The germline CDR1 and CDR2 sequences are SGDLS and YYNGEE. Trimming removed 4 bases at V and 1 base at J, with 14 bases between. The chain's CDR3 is CASSTTGLPNTEAFF. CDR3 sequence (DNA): TGTGCCAGCAGCACGACAGGACTACCGAACACTGAAGCTTTCTTT.

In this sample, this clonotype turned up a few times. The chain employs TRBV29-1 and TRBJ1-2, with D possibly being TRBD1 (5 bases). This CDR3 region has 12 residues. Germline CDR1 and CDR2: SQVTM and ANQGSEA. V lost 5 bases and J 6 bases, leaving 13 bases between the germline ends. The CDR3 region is CSVPHTGHGYTF. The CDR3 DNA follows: TGCAGCGTTCCCCACACAGGCCATGGCTACACCTTC.

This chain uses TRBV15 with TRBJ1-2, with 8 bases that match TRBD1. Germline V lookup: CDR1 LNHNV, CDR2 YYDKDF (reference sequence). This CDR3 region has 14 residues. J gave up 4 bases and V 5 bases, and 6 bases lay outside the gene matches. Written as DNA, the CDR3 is TGTGCCACCAGCGCTGCAACAGGGGGCTATGGCTACACCTTC. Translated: CATSAATGGYGYTF.

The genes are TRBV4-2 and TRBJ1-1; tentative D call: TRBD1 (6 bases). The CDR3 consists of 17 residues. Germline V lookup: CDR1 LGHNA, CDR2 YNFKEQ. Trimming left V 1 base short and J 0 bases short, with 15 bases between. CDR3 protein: CASSQAGGRIMNTEAFF. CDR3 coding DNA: TGTGCCAGCAGCCAAGCCGGGGGCAGGATCATGAACACTGAAGCTTTCTTT.

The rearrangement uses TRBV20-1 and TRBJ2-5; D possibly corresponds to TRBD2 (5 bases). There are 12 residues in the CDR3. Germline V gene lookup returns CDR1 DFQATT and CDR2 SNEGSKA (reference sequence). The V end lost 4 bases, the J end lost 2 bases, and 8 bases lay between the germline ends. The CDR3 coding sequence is TGCAGTGCTACAACTAGTCAAGAGACCCAGTACTTC. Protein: CSATTSQETQYF.

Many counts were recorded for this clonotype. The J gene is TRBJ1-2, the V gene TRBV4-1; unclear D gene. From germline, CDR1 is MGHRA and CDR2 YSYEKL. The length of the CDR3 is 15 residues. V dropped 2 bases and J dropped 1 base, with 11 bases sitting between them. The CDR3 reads CASSQTLRINYGYTF. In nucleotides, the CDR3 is TGCGCCAGCAGCCAAACTTTGCGGATTAACTATGGCTACACCTTC.

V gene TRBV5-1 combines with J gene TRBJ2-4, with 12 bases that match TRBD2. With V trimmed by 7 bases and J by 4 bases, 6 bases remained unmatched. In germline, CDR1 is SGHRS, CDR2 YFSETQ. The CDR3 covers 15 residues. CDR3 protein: CASARLAGEKNIQYF. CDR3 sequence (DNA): TGCGCCAGCGCCAGACTAGCGGGGGAGAAAAACATTCAGTACTTC.

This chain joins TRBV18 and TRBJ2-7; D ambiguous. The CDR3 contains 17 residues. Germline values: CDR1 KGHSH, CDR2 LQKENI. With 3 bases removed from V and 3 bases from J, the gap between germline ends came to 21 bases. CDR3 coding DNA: TGTGCCAGCTCACCCGGGTTATCATCCCTTTACAACTACGAGCAGTACTTC. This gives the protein CASSPGLSSLYNYEQYF. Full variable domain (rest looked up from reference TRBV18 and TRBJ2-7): NAGVMQNPRHLVRRRGQEARLRCSPMKGHSHVYWYRQLPEEGLKFMVYLQKENIIDESGMPKERFSAEFPKEGPSILRIQQVVRGDSAAYFCASSPGLSSLYNYEQYFGPGTRLTVT.

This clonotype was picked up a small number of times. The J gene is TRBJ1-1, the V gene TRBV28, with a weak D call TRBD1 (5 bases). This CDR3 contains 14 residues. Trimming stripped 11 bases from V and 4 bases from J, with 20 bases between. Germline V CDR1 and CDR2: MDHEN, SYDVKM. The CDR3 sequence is CAASGAVPSTEAFF. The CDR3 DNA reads TGTGCCGCTAGTGGGGCAGTCCCGAGCACTGAAGCTTTCTTT.